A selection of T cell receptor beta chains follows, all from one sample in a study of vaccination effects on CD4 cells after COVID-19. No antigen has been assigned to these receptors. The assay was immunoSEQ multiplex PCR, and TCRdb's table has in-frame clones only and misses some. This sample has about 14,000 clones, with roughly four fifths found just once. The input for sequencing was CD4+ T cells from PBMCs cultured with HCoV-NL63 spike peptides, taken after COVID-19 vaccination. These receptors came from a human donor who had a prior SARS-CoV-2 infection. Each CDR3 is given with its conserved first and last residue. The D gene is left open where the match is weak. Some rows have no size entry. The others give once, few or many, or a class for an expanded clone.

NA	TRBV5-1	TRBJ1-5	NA	CASSLSGSQPQHF	TGCGCCAGCAGCTTGAGTGGGAGTCAGCCCCAGCATTTT
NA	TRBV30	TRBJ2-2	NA	CAWRVAANTGELFF	TGTGCCTGGAGGGTGGCAGCGAACACCGGGGAGCTGTTTTTT
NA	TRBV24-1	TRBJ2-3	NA	CATSLVSTDTQYF	TGTGCCACCAGTCTCGTCAGCACAGATACGCAGTATTTT
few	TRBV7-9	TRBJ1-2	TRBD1	CASSLTGASRSAYTF	TGTGCCAGCAGCCTGACAGGGGCGTCACGAAGCGCCTACACCTTC
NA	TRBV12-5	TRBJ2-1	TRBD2	CASGSGLAGVAYNEQFF	TGTGCTAGTGGTTCGGGACTAGCGGGAGTGGCCTACAATGAGCAGTTCTTC
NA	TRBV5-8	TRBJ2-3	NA	CASSLAGWNTQYF	TGTGCCAGCAGCTTGGCGGGGTGGAATACGCAGTATTTT
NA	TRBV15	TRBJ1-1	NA	CATSRDSRAAEAFF	TGTGCCACCAGCAGAGATAGTAGGGCAGCTGAAGCTTTCTTT
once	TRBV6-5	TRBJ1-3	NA	CASTEQETSGNTIYF	TGTGCCAGCACCGAACAAGAGACCTCTGGAAACACCATATATTTT
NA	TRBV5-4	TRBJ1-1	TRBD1	CASSRPESLTGRWTEAFF	TGTGCCAGCAGCAGGCCGGAATCCCTGACAGGGAGGTGGACTGAAGCTTTCTTT
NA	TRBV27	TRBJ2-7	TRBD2	CASSSKRASGPYEQYF	TGTGCCAGCAGTTCAAAGAGGGCTAGCGGACCCTACGAGCAGTACTTC
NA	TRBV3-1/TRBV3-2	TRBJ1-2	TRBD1	CASSQSPGQGLGGYTF	TGTGCCAGCAGCCAATCCCCGGGACAGGGGTTGGGTGGCTACACCTTC
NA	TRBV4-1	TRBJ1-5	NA	CASSQDIQDWGPYQPQHF	TGCGCCAGCAGCCAAGATATCCAGGACTGGGGACCCTATCAGCCCCAGCATTTT
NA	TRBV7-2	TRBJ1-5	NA	CASSNGGLHQPQHF	TGTGCCAGCAGCAATGGAGGATTACATCAGCCCCAGCATTTT
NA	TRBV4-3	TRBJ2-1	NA	CASSQDPIADSYNEQFF	TGCGCCAGCAGCCAAGATCCCATTGCGGACTCCTACAATGAGCAGTTCTTC
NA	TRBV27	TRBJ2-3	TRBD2	CASSRPGAGATDTQYF	TGTGCCAGCAGTAGACCGGGTGCGGGAGCCACAGATACGCAGTATTTT
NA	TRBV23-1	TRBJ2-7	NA	CASSQGGTSYEQYF	TGCGCCAGCAGTCAAGGGGGGACTTCCTACGAGCAGTACTTC
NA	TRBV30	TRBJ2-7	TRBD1	CAWRVRAGGRYEQYF	TGTGCCTGGAGGGTACGGGCAGGGGGCAGGTACGAGCAGTACTTC
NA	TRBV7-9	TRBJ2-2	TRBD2	CASSSTLLLAGTGELFF	TGTGCCAGCAGCTCAACCCTTCTACTAGCGGGGACCGGGGAGCTGTTTTTT
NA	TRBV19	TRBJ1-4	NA	CASSITPRKGEKLFF	TGTGCCAGTAGTATAACCCCGAGGAAGGGTGAAAAACTGTTTTTT
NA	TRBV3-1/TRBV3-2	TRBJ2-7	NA	CASSQGIPSFYEQYF	TGTGCCAGCAGCCAAGGAATTCCCTCATTCTACGAGCAGTACTTC
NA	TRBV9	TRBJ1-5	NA	CASSVGAGTNQPQHF	TGTGCCAGCAGCGTAGGGGCCGGGACCAATCAGCCCCAGCATTTT
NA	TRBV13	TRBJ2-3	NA	CASSLTRGTQYF	TGTGCCAGCAGCCTGACTAGAGGTACGCAGTATTTT
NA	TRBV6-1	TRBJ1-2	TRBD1	CASSEAGTGEGYTF	TGTGCCAGCAGTGAAGCCGGGACAGGGGAGGGCTACACCTTC
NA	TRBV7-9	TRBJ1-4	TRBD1	CASSQGTGAKLFF	TGTGCCAGCAGCCAAGGGACAGGGGCCAAACTGTTTTTT
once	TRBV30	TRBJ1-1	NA	CAWSPAGRNTEAFF	TGTGCCTGGAGTCCCGCAGGGCGGAACACTGAAGCTTTCTTT
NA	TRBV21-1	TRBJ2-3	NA	CASSKALWGEVADTQYF	TGTGCCAGCAGCAAAGCGCTCTGGGGGGAAGTAGCAGATACGCAGTATTTT
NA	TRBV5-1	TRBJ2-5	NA	CASSFTPIALQETQYF	TGCGCCAGCAGCTTTACACCGATAGCGCTACAAGAGACCCAGTACTTC
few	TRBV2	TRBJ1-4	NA	CASNRDATNEKLFF	TGTGCCAGCAACCGAGATGCAACTAATGAAAAACTGTTTTTT
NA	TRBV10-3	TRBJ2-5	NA	CAISESTEETQYF	TGTGCCATCAGTGAGTCGACGGAGGAGACCCAGTACTTC
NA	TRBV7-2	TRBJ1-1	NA	CASSLARGFGTEAFF	TGTGCCAGCAGCTTAGCAAGGGGGTTTGGCACTGAAGCTTTCTTT
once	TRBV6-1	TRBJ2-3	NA	CASSERGGRSPDTQYF	TGTGCCAGCAGTGAAAGGGGGGGGCGCAGCCCAGATACGCAGTATTTT
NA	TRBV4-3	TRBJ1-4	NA	CASSRNRLGLNDEKLFF	TGCGCCAGCAGCCGCAATAGATTGGGACTCAACGATGAAAAACTGTTTTTT
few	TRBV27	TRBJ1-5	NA	CASSPGRSNQPQHF	TGTGCCAGCAGCCCAGGGCGGAGCAATCAGCCCCAGCATTTT
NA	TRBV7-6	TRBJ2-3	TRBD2	CASSLPGLTSTDTQYF	TGTGCCAGCAGCTTACCGGGACTAACGAGCACAGATACGCAGTATTTT
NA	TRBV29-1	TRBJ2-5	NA	CSVWEETQYF	TGCAGCGTTTGGGAAGAGACCCAGTACTTC
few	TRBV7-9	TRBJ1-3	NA	CASSAGYRRLNSGNTIYF	TGTGCCAGCAGCGCCGGGTACCGGAGGCTGAACTCTGGAAACACCATATATTTT
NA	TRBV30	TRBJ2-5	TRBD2	CAWSVLMVAGPRGTQYF	TGTGCCTGGAGTGTACTTATGGTAGCGGGGCCCAGGGGGACCCAGTACTTC
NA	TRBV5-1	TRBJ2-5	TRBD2	CASSLAASGLQETQYF	TGCGCCAGCAGCTTGGCGGCTAGCGGACTCCAAGAGACCCAGTACTTC
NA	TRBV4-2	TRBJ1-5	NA	CASSLSRVGQPQHF	TGTGCCAGCAGCTTGAGCAGGGTGGGTCAGCCCCAGCATTTT
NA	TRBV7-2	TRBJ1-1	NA	CASSPETRQRREAFF	TGTGCCAGCAGCCCCGAAACCCGACAGAGAAGGGAAGCTTTCTTT
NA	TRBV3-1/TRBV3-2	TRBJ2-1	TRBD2	CASSQDDSGDNEQFF	TGTGCCAGCAGCCAAGATGATAGCGGGGACAATGAGCAGTTCTTC
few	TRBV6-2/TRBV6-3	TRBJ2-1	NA	CASSYSVENNEQFF	TGTGCCAGCAGTTACTCTGTCGAGAACAATGAGCAGTTCTTC
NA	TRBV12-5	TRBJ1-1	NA	CASGLEEDTEAFF	TGTGCTAGTGGTTTGGAAGAGGACACTGAAGCTTTCTTT
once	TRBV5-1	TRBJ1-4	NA	CASSLSQGIGEKLFF	TGCGCCAGCAGCTTGAGTCAGGGCATAGGGGAAAAACTGTTTTTT